The 2 T cell receptor beta chains given below trace back to one sample, sequenced in a study of lymphopenia after photon versus proton radiotherapy. Profiling relied on immunoSEQ multiplex PCR, and the TCRdb table lists in-frame clones only, not all of them. The table has more than 60,000 clones, 70% to 90% seen once; the top ten hold less than 2.5%. Sample: peripheral blood, taken from a patient treated with photon-based radiotherapy. All receptors derive from a man aged 35 to 55 with gastric cancer.

The chain uses TRBV7-2 and TRBJ1-2; possible D gene TRBD1, 5 bases. V dropped 7 bases and J dropped 0 bases, with 15 bases sitting between them. The CDR3 runs to 15 residues. Per the germline V gene, CDR1 is SGHTA and CDR2 is FQGNSA. The CDR3 region is CASNPGTQPNYGYTF. Written as DNA, the CDR3 is TGTGCCAGCAACCCCGGGACCCAACCTAACTATGGCTACACCTTC.

The chain combines TRBV7-9 with TRBJ1-1, with D tentatively TRBD1 (6 bases). Germline lookup yields CDR1 SEHNR and CDR2 FQNEAQ (reference sequence). CDR3 length: 13 amino acids. Trimming took off 5 bases at V and 1 base at J, with 8 bases between the two ends. As DNA, the CDR3 is TGTGCCAGCAGCGGACAGAGGAACACTGAAGCTTTCTTT. Translation gives CASSGQRNTEAFF.